The clone carrying this T cell receptor (beta chain) has ten or more counts. This sample is part of a study of identical twins. MiXCR, run by TCRdb on the 5' RACE reads, gives a single entry per CDR3 protein. The data hold 310,000 or so distinct CDR3 sequences, with roughly 8.6% observed a single time. The germline CDR1 and CDR2 sequences are SGHRS and YFSETQ. The CDR3 is made up of 16 amino acids. J lost 4 bases, V lost 5 bases, and 9 bases had no gene match. The same data also contributed to another study, on yellow fever vaccine responses in identical twins.

The receptor comes from a woman under 30 in good health. The rearrangement uses TRBV5-1 and TRBJ2-2, with 9 bases that match TRBD1. Sequencing input: memory (CD45RO+) T cells sorted from blood. The CDR3 nucleotides are TGCGCCAGCAGGTTTACAGGGGGCGCGATCACCGGGGAGCTGTTTTTT. Protein sequence: CASRFTGGAITGELFF.